These T cell receptor beta chains were read from a single sample in a study of response to subunit inactivated influenza vaccine. TCRdb recomputed calls from the RT-PCR reads with MiXCR, one row per CDR3 protein. This sample yields over 300,000 distinct CDR3 sequences, of which less than 25% are seen a single time; 9.5% to 13% belongs to the top ten. This specimen was PBMCs from blood, taken approximately 22 months after vaccination. These receptors originate from a man between 50 and 69 years old who received an inactivated influenza vaccine. Each CDR3 is given with its conserved first and last residue. D genes are given only for firm matches. Size is omitted from some rows. Given values are once, few, many or a class for expanded clones.

TRBV18	TRBD1	-	TRBJ1-2	TGTGCCAGCTCACCGAATACCGGGACAGGCGATGGCTACACCTTC	CASSPNTGTGDGYTF
TRBV2	TRBD1	few	TRBJ2-3	TGTGCCAGCAGTTGGACAGGGGGCAGGGATACGCAGTATTTT	CASSWTGGRDTQYF
TRBV10-3	TRBD1	few	TRBJ1-4	TGTGCCATCAGTCCGGGACAGGGGGATAGGAATGAAAAACTGTTTTTT	CAISPGQGDRNEKLFF
TRBV5-1	TRBD1	few	TRBJ1-2	TGCGCCAGCAGCCCGGGACAGGGCCTTGGCTACACCTTC	CASSPGQGLGYTF
TRBV20-1	-	-	TRBJ2-1	TGCAGTGCTAGAGTTGGCAGGGGCTCCTACAATGAGCAGTTCTTC	CSARVGRGSYNEQFF
TRBV6-2/TRBV6-3	TRBD1	few	TRBJ1-5	TGTGCCAGCAGATCGACAGGGGCGGGCAATCAGCCCCAGCATTTT	CASRSTGAGNQPQHF
TRBV28	-	-	TRBJ2-7	TGTGCCAGCAGTTTTGGACAGCACCCCTCCTACGAGCAGTACTTC	CASSFGQHPSYEQYF
TRBV4-3	-	few	TRBJ1-6	TGCGCCAGCAGCCAAGATCTGAGGGGGTTCGATTCACCCCTCCACTTT	CASSQDLRGFDSPLHF
TRBV5-4	TRBD1	-	TRBJ1-6	TGTGCCAGCAGCCGCGGGGGACAGTATAATTCACCCCTCCACTTT	CASSRGGQYNSPLHF
TRBV29-1	-	-	TRBJ2-7	TGCAGCGTTGAGGGAGCATACGAGCAGTACTTC	CSVEGAYEQYF
TRBV5-1	-	once	TRBJ2-3	TGCGCCAGCAGCTTCGGGGCACCTAGCACAGATACGCAGTATTTT	CASSFGAPSTDTQYF
TRBV5-1	-	-	TRBJ2-3	TGCGCCAGCAGCTTGGCAGGGAAGGTGGCAGATACGCAGTATTTT	CASSLAGKVADTQYF
TRBV11-1	-	-	TRBJ1-5	TGTGCCAGCAGCTTAATAGGCGGGGGGGCATATAGCAATCAGCCCCAGCATTTT	CASSLIGGGAYSNQPQHF
TRBV9	-	-	TRBJ1-5	TGTGCCAGCAGCGTTGGCCAGGTCGATCAGCCCCAGCATTTT	CASSVGQVDQPQHF
TRBV29-1	-	many	TRBJ1-1	TGCAGCGCCCACCAACTGATCACTGAAGCTTTCTTT	CSAHQLITEAFF
TRBV15	-	-	TRBJ2-1	TGTGCCACCAGCAGAGCGGGGGGCCCTAACAATGAGCAGTTCTTC	CATSRAGGPNNEQFF
TRBV10-3	-	few	TRBJ1-6	TGTGCCGTAGCCTCAGGGAATTCACCCCTCCACTTT	CAVASGNSPLHF
TRBV29-1	-	few	TRBJ2-4	TGCAGCGTTGACTCGAAACTCCGGGGCATTCAGTACTTC	CSVDSKLRGIQYF
TRBV25-1	-	few	TRBJ1-5	TGTGCCAGCAGCGATACAGGGCCGGAGCCCCAGCATTTT	CASSDTGPEPQHF
TRBV20-1	-	few	TRBJ1-2	TGCAGTGCTAGAGACAGGGGTTACAACTATGGCTACACCTTC	CSARDRGYNYGYTF
TRBV11-1	TRBD2	-	TRBJ2-1	TGTGCCAGCAGCCGTTGGACTAGCGGGGGGGGACCTATCTACAATGAGCAGTTCTTC	CASSRWTSGGGPIYNEQFF
TRBV20-1	TRBD2	many	TRBJ2-5	TGCAGTGCTAGAATTCCGACTAGCCTTCAAGAGACCCAGTACTTC	CSARIPTSLQETQYF
TRBV20-1	-	many	TRBJ1-5	TGCAGTGCTAGGAGGATTGCGGGACAAGGGAATCAGCCCCAGCATTTT	CSARRIAGQGNQPQHF
TRBV5-1	-	few	TRBJ1-4	TGCGCCAGCAGCCAGGGGACGGGAGAAACCTTTGCAACTAATGAAAAACTGTTTTTT	CASSQGTGETFATNEKLFF
TRBV24-1	TRBD1	-	TRBJ2-7	TGTGCCACCAGCAGGGACAGCCTAGACGAGCAGTACTTC	CATSRDSLDEQYF
TRBV12-3/TRBV12-4	-	many	TRBJ1-6	TGTGCCAGCGGAAACCCGGAGCTTCGTAATTCACCCCTCCACTTT	CASGNPELRNSPLHF
TRBV5-1	-	many	TRBJ1-2	TGCGCCAGCAGTTTGTGGACCGCTGATAGGGATGGCTACACCTTC	CASSLWTADRDGYTF
TRBV29-1	TRBD2	-	TRBJ2-1	TGCAGCGTTGAAAGGGTGCGGGAGGGGAAAGGGAATGAGCAGTTCTTC	CSVERVREGKGNEQFF
TRBV7-8	TRBD1	-	TRBJ2-1	TGTGCCAGCAGCCCAGGGGGTGTCAATGAGCAGTTCTTC	CASSPGGVNEQFF
TRBV7-2	-	-	TRBJ1-2	TGTGCCAGCAGCTCCTGGGACACCCAGCAGGGCTACACCTTC	CASSSWDTQQGYTF
TRBV30	-	few	TRBJ2-7	TGTGCCTGGAGTGTACAAGGCTACGAGCAGTACTTC	CAWSVQGYEQYF
TRBV20-1	TRBD1	-	TRBJ2-5	TGCAGGGCTCAGACCCCGGGCCAGGGGGTAGGGCAAGAGACCCAGTACTTC	CRAQTPGQGVGQETQYF
TRBV6-1	-	few	TRBJ1-6	TGTGCCAGCAGGCGGTCGAATAATTCACCCCTCCACTTT	CASRRSNNSPLHF
TRBV4-2	-	-	TRBJ1-4	TGTGCCAGCAGCCAAGCCTACTCCGGGACGCAACTGTTTTTT	CASSQAYSGTQLFF
TRBV29-1	TRBD1	few	TRBJ2-3	TGCAGCGTTGAACACAGGGGCCGGATCACAGATACGCAGTATTTT	CSVEHRGRITDTQYF
TRBV9	-	few	TRBJ2-5	TGTGCCAGCAGTATCTTAGGAGGGCTGCCAGGGGAGACCCAGTACTTC	CASSILGGLPGETQYF
TRBV27	-	-	TRBJ1-6	TGTGCCAGCAGCCTGCTCCGGGGGGTCGGTTCACCCCTCCACTTT	CASSLLRGVGSPLHF
TRBV7-9	-	-	TRBJ2-1	TGTGCCAGCAGCTTAAGGGCTAGCCTGAACAATGAGCAGTTCTTC	CASSLRASLNNEQFF
TRBV28	-	few	TRBJ1-2	TGTGCCAGCAGTTTAAAGCCCCGCCCCTATGGCTACACCTTC	CASSLKPRPYGYTF
TRBV12-3/TRBV12-4	-	-	TRBJ1-5	TGTGCCAGCAGTTTTAGTCAGGGTGGCAATCAGCCCCAGCATTTT	CASSFSQGGNQPQHF